This T cell receptor beta chain derives from a study of spatial heterogeneity in lung cancer. About the research overall: Samples were obtained from 65 to 80 donors, all untreated early-stage non-small cell lung cancer patients. Where available, sequencing covered follow-up PBMC samples, taken at a median of approximately 2 years after resection. Whole-study results and caveats: Whereas they appeared in blood less at follow-up, ubiquitous expanded tumor TCRs appeared there more at resection.

Time point of the sample: blood at routine non-recurrence follow-up after resection. In each case, whole RNA from tumor, nontumor lung or frozen PBMC was sequenced unsorted. TCRdb processed the 5' RACE reads anew with MiXCR; each CDR3 protein has one entry. In the table there are about 87,000 distinct CDR3 sequences, roughly a fifth of which are singletons. The CDR3 totals 16 residues. In germline, CDR1 is SGHAT, CDR2 FQNNGV. V lost 2 bases, J lost 2 bases, and 6 bases stayed unmatched. Points on this clonotype: As yet, its antigen is unknown.

V gene TRBV11-2 combines with J gene TRBJ2-5, with 9 positions matching TRBD2. This sequence originates from a male donor with early-stage non-small cell lung cancer. This specimen consisted of PBMCs, obtained at follow-up. The CDR3 DNA sequence: TGTGCCAGCAGCTTATTTAGCGGGGGATATCAAGAGACCCAGTACTTC. Translation: CASSLFSGGYQETQYF.